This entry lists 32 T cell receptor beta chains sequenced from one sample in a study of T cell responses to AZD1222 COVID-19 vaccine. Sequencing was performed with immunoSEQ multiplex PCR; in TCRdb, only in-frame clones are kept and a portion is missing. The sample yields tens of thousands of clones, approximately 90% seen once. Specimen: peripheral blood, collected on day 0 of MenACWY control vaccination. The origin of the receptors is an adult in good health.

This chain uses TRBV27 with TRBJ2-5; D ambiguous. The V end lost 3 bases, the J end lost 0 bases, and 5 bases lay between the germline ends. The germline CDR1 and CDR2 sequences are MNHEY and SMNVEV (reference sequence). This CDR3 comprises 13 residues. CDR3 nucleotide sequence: TGTGCCAGCAGTTTCAAGTACCAAGAGACCCAGTACTTC. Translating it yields CASSFKYQETQYF.

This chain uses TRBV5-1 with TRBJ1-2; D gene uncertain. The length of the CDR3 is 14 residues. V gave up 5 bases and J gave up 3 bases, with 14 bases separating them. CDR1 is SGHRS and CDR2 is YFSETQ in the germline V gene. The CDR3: CASSPDLNDYGYTF. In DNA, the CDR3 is TGCGCCAGCAGTCCGGACCTGAATGACTATGGCTACACCTTC. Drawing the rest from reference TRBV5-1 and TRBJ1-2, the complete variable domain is KAGVTQTPRYLIKTRGQQVTLSCSPISGHRSVSWYQQTPGQGLQFLFEYFSETQRNKGNFPGRFSGRQFSNSRSEMNVSTLELGDSALYLCASSPDLNDYGYTFGSGTRLTVV.

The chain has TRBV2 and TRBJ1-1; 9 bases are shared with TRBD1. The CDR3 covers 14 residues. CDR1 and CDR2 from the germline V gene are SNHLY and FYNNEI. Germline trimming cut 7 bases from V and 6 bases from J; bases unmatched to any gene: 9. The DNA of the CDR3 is TGTGCCAGCAAGGGACAGGGTCCTGGAGCTGAAGCTTTCTTT. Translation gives CASKGQGPGAEAFF. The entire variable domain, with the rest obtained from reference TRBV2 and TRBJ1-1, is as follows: EPEVTQTPSHQVTQMGQEVILRCVPISNHLYFYWYRQILGQKVEFLVSFYNNEISEKSEIFDDQFSVERPDGSNFTLKIRSTKLEDSAMYFCASKGQGPGAEAFFGQGTRLTVV.

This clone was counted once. CDR3 protein: CASSPPGREQFF. Here the CDR3 DNA reads TGTGCCAGCAGCCCGCCAGGAAGGGAGCAGTTCTTC. This rearrangement joins TRBV3-1 (or the pseudogene TRBV3-2) to TRBJ2-1; D ambiguous. Trimming cost V 4 bases and J 10 bases, with 11 bases left between them. The CDR3 sequence is 12 residues long. Germline CDR1 is LGHDT and CDR2 is YNNKEL (reference sequence).

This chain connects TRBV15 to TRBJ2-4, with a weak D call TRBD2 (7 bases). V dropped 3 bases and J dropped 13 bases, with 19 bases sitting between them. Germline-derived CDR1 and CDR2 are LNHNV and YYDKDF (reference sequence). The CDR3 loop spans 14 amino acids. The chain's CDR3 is CATSSPGEGVPQYF. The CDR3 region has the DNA TGTGCCACCAGCAGCCCCGGGGAGGGGGTCCCCCAGTACTTC.

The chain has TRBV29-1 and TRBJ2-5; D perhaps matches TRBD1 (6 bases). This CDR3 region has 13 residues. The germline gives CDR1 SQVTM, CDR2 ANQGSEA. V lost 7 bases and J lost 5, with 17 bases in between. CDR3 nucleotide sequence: TGCAGCGCGGCTGCTTGGGGGCACGAGACCCAGTACTTC. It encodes CSAAAWGHETQYF.

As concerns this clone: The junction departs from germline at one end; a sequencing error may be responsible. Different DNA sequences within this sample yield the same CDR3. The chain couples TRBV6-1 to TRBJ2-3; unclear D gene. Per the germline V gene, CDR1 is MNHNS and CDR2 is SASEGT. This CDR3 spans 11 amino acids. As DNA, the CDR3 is TGCGCCAGCAGTGAGCCAAATACGCAGTATTTT. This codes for CASSEPNTQYF.

The CDR3 sequence is CASSRPGGGGNEQFF. CDR3 DNA: TGTGCCAGCAGTCGGCCGGGTGGCGGGGGCAATGAGCAGTTCTTC. The chain uses TRBV6-5 and TRBJ2-1; 7 bases match TRBD2. Germline CDR1 and CDR2: MNHEY and SVGAGI. The trim removed 5 bases at V and 6 bases at J, leaving 10 bases unmatched. The CDR3 runs 15 residues.

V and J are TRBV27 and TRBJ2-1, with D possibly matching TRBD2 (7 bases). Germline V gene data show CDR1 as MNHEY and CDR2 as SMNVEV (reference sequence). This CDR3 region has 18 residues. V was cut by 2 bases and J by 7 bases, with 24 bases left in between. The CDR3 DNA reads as TGTGCCAGCAGTTTAAGGGACAAACAGGTCGCCGGGAGGAATGAGCAGTTCTTC. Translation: CASSLRDKQVAGRNEQFF.

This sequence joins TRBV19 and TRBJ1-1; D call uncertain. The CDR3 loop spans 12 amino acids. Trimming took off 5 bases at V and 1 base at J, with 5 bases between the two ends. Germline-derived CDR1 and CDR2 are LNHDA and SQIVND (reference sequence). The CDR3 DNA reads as TGTGCCAGTAGTCGATGGAACACTGAAGCTTTCTTT. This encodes CASSRWNTEAFF.

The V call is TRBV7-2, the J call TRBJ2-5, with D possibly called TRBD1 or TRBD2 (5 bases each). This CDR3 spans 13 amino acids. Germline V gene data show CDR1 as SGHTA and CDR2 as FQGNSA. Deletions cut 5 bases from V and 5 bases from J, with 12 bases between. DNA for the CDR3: TGTGCCAGCAGCATCCGGGACCCCGAGACCCAGTACTTC. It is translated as CASSIRDPETQYF.

The CDR3 DNA is TGTGCCAGCAGCAACCGTCTGACCGTGGAAAAACTGTTTTTT. The encoded protein is CASSNRLTVEKLFF. The chain combines TRBV21-1 with TRBJ1-4. TRBV21-1 is recorded as a pseudogene. The CDR3 runs 14 residues.

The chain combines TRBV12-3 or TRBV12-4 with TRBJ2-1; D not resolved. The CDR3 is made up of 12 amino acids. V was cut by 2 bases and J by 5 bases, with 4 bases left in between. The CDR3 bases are TGTGCCAGCAGTTTATGGGACAATGAGCAGTTCTTC. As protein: CASSLWDNEQFF.

CDR3 amino acids: CASSLAGVGSYEQYF. The CDR3 DNA is TGTGCCAGCAGCTTAGCAGGGGTCGGTTCCTACGAGCAGTACTTC. The V gene is TRBV7-2, the J gene TRBJ2-7; D is possibly TRBD1 (5 bases). Germline values: CDR1 SGHTA, CDR2 FQGNSA. The CDR3 extends over 15 amino acids. Trimming cost V 0 bases and J 1 base, with 10 bases left between them.

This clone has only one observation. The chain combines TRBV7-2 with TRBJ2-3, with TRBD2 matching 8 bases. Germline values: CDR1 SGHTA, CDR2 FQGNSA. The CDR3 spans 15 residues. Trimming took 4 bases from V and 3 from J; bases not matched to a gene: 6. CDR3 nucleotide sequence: TGTGCCAGCAGCTCGCCGGGACTAGATACAGATACGCAGTATTTT. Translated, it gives CASSSPGLDTDTQYF.

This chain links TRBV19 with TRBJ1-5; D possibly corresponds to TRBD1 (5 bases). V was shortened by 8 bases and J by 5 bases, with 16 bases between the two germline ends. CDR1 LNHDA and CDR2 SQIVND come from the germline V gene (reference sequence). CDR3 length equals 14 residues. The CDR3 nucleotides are TGTGCCAGTCGCTCAGGGTTGGGTTATCAGCCCCAGCATTTT. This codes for CASRSGLGYQPQHF.

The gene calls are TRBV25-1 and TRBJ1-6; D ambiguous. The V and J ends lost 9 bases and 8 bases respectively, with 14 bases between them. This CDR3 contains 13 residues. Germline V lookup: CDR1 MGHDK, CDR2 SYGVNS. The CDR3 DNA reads TGTGCCAGTAATGGGGTAGGCGATTCACCCCTCCACTTT. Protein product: CASNGVGDSPLHF.

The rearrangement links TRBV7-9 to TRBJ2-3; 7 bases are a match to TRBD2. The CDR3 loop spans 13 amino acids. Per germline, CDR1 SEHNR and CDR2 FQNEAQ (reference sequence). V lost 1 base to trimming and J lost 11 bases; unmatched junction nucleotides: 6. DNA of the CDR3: TGTGCCAGCAGCTTAGGAAGCGGGGCTATGCAGTATTTT. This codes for CASSLGSGAMQYF.

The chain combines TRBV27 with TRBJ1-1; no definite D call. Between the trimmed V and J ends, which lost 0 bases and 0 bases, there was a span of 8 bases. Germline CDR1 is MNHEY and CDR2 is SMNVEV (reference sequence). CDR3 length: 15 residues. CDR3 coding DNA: TGTGCCAGCAGTTTATCGGGTGGCATGAACACTGAAGCTTTCTTT. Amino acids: CASSLSGGMNTEAFF.

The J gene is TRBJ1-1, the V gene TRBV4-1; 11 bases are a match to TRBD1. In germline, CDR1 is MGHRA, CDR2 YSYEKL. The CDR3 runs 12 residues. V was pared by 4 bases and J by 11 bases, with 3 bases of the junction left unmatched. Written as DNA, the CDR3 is TGCGCCAGCAGCCTTGGGACAGGGGGGGCTTTCTTT. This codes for CASSLGTGGAFF.

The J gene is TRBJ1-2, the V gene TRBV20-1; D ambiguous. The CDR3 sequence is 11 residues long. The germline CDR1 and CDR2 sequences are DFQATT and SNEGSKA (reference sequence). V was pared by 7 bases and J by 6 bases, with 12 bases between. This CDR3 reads CSVRRGDGYTF. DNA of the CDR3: TGCAGTGTTAGGCGGGGAGATGGCTACACCTTC.

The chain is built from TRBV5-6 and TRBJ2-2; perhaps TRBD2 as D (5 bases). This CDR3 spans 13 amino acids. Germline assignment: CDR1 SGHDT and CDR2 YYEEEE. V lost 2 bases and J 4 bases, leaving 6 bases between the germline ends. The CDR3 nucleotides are TGTGCCAGCAGCTTTGGAGGCACCGGGGAGCTGTTTTTT. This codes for CASSFGGTGELFF.

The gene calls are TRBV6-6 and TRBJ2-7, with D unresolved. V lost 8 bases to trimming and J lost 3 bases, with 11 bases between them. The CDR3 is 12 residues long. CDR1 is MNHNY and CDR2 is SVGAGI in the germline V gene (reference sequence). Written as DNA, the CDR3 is TGTGCCAGCGGTCTAGACCACTACGAGCAGTACTTC. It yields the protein CASGLDHYEQYF.

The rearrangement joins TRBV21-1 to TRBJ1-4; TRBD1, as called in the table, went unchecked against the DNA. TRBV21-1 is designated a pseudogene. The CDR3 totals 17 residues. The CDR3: CASSKVNREVTNEKLFF. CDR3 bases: TGTGCCAGCAGCAAAGTGAACAGGGAAGTGACTAATGAAAAACTGTTTTTT.

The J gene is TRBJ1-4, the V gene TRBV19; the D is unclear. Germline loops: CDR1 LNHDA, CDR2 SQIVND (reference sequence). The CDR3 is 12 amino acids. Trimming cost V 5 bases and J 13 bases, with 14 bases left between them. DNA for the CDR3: TGTGCCAGTAGTCCGCACGGAAAGACACTGTTTTTT. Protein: CASSPHGKTLFF.

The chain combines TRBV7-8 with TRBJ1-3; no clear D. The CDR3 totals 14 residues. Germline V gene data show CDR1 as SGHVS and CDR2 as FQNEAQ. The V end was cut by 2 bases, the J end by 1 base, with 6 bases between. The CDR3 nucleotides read TGTGCCAGCAGCTTAAAAGGTTCTGGAAACACCATATATTTT. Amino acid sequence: CASSLKGSGNTIYF.

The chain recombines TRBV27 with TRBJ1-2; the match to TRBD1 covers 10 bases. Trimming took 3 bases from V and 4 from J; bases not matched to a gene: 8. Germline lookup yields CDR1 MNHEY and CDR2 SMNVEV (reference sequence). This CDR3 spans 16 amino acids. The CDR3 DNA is TGTGCCAGCAGTTTGACAGGGGGCCGAACCCCCTATGGCTACACCTTC. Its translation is CASSLTGGRTPYGYTF.

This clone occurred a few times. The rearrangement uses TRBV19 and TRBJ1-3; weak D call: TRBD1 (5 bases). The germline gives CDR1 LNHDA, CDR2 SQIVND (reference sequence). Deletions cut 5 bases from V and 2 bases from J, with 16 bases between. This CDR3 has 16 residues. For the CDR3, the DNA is TGTGCCAGTAGTCCTTCGGGGACCTCTCCTGGAAACACCATATATTTT. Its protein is CASSPSGTSPGNTIYF.

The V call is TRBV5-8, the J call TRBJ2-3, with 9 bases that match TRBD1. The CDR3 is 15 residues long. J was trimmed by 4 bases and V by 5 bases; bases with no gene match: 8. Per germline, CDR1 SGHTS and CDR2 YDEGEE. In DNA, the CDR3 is TGTGCCAGCAGTTTAGGGGACAGGGTGGCAGATACGCAGTATTTT. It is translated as CASSLGDRVADTQYF.

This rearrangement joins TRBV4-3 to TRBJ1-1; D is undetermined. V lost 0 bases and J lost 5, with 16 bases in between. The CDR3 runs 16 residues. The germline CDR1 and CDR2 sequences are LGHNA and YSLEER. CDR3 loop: CASSQEISGIGTEAFF. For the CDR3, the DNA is TGCGCCAGCAGCCAAGAGATTTCGGGGATTGGGACTGAAGCTTTCTTT.

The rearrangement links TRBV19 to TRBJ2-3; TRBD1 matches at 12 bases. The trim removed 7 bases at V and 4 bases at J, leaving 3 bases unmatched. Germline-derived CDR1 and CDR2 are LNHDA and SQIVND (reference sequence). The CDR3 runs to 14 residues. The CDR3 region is CASKGTGGADTQYF. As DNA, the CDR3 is TGTGCCAGTAAAGGGACAGGGGGCGCAGATACGCAGTATTTT.

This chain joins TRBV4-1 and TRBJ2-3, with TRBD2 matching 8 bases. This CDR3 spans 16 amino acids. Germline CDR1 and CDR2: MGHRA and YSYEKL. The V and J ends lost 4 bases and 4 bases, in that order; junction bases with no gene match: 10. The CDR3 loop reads CASSPLGLDVADTQYF. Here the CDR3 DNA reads TGCGCCAGCAGCCCCCTGGGACTAGATGTTGCAGATACGCAGTATTTT.